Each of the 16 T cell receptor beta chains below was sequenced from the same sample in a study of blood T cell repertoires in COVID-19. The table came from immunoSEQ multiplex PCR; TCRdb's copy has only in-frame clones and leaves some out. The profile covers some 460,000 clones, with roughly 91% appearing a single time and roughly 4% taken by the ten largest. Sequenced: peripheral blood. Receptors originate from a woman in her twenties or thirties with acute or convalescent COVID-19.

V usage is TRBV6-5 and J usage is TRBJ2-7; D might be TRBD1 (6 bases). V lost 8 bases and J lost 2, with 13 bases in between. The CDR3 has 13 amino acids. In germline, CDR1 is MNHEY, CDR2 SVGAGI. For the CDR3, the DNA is TGTGCCAGCCTGGGACAATCCCCCTACGAGCAGTACTTC. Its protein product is CASLGQSPYEQYF.

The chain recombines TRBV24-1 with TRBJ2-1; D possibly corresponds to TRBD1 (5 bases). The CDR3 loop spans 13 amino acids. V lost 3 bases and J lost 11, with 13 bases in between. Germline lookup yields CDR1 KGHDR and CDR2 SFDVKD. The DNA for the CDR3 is TGTGCCACCAGTGATGAACAGGCCAGTAAGCAGTTCTTC. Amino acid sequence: CATSDEQASKQFF.

CDR3 bases: TGTGCCCAATTGGACAGGGATGACTATGGCTACACCTTC. Encoded protein: CAQLDRDDYGYTF. The chain combines TRBV30 with TRBJ1-2, with 8 nucleotides matching TRBD1. V was clipped by 8 bases and J by 3 bases; unmatched bases: 8. The length of the CDR3 is 13 residues. Germline values: CDR1 GTSNPN, CDR2 SVGIG (reference sequence).

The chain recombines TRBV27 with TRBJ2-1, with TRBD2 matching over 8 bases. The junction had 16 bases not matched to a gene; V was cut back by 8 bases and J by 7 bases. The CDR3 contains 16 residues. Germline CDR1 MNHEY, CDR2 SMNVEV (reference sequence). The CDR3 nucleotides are TGTGCCAGCTCAAAGCGAGATAGCGGGGAGAGGAATGAGCAGTTCTTC. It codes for CASSKRDSGERNEQFF.

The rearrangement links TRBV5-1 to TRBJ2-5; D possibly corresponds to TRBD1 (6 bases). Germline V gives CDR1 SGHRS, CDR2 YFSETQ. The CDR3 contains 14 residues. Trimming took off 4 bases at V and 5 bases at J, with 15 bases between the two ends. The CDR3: CASSGIGGVETQYF. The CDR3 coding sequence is TGCGCCAGCAGCGGTATAGGGGGAGTGGAGACCCAGTACTTC.

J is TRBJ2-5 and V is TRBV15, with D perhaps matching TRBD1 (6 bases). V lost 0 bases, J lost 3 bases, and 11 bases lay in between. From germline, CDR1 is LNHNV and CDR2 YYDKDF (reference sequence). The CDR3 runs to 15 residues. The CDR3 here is CATSREVTGKETQYF. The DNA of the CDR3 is TGTGCCACCAGCAGAGAGGTGACAGGTAAAGAGACCCAGTACTTC.

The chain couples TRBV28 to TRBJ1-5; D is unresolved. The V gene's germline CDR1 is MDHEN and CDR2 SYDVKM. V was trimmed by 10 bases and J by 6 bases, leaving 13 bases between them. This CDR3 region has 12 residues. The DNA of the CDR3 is TGTGCCACCGGAGGTTCCTTTCAGCCCCAGCATTTT. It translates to CATGGSFQPQHF.

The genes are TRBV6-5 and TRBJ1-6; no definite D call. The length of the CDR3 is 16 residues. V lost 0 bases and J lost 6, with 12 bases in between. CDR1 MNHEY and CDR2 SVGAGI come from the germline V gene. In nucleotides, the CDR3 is TGTGCCAGCAGTTACTCGACGGGTAGCAGTAATTCACCCCTCCACTTT. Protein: CASSYSTGSSNSPLHF.

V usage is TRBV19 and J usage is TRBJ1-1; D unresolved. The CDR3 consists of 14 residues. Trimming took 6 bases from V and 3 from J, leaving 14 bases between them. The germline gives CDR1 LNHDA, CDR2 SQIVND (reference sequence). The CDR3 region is CASRPGSSYTEAFF. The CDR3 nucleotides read TGTGCCAGTAGACCCGGGTCATCGTACACTGAAGCTTTCTTT.

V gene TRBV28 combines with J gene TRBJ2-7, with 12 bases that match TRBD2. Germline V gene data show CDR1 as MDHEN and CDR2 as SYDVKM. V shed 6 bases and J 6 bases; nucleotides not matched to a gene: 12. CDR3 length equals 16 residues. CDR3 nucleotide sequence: TGTGCCAGCAGCCTTCGACTAGCGGGGGCGGGGGCCGAGCAGTACTTC. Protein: CASSLRLAGAGAEQYF.

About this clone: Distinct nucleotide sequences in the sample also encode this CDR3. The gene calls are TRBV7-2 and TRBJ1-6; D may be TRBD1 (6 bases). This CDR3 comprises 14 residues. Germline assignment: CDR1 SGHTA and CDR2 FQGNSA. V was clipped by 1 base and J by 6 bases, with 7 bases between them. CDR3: CASSLGTANSPLHF. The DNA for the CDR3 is TGTGCCAGCAGCTTAGGGACAGCTAATTCACCCCTCCACTTT.

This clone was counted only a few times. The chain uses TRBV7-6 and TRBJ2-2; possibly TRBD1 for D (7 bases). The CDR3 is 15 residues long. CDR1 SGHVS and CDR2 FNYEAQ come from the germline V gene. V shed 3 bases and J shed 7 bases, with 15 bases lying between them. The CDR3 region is CASSFSGGYDGELFF. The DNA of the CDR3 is TGTGCCAGCAGCTTCTCAGGGGGGTACGACGGGGAGCTGTTTTTT. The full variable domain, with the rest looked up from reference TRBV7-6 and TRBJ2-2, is GAGVSQSPRYKVTKRGQDVALRCDPISGHVSLYWYRQALGQGPEFLTYFNYEAQQDKSGLPNDRFSAERPEGSISTLTIQRTEQRDSAMYRCASSFSGGYDGELFFGEGSRLTVL.

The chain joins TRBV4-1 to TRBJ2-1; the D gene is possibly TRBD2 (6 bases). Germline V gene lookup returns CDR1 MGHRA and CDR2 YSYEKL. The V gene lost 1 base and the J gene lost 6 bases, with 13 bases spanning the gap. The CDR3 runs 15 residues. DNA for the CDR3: TGCGCCAGCAGCCAAGGCGGGGCCGTCCCCAATGAGCAGTTCTTC. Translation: CASSQGGAVPNEQFF.

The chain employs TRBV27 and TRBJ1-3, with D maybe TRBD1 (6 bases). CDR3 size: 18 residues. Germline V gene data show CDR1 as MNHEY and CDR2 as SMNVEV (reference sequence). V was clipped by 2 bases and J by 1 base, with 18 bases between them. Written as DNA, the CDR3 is TGTGCCAGCAGTTTAAGGGGAACGACAGGCAGATCTGGAAACACCATATATTTT. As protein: CASSLRGTTGRSGNTIYF.

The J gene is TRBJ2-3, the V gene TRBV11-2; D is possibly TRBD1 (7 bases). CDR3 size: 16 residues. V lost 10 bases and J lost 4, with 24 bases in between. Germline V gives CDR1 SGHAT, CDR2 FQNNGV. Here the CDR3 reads CATQGVRGPRPDTQYF. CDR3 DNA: TGTGCCACCCAGGGGGTCCGGGGGCCAAGGCCAGATACGCAGTATTTT.

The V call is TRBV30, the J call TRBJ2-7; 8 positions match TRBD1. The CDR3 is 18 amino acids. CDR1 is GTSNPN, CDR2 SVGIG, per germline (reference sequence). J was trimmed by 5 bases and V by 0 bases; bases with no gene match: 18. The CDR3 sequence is CAWSVPPPWRQGRHEQYF. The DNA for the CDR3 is TGTGCCTGGAGTGTACCCCCCCCATGGAGACAGGGGAGGCACGAGCAGTACTTC. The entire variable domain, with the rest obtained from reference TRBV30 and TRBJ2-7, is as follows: SQTIHQWPATLVQPVGSPLSLECTVEGTSNPNLYWYRQAAGRGLQLLFYSVGIGQISSEVPQNLSASRPQDRQFILSSKKLLLSDSGFYLCAWSVPPPWRQGRHEQYFGPGTRLTVT.